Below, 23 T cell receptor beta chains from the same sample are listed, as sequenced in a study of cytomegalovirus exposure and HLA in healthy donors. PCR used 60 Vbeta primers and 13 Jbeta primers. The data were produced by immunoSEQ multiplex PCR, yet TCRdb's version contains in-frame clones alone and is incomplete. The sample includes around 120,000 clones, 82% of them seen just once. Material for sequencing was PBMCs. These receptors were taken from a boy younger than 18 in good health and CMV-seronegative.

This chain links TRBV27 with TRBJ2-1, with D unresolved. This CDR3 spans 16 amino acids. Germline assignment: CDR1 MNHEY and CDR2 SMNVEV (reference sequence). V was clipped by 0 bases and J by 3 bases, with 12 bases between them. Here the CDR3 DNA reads TGTGCCAGCAGTTTATCGTTAGATTACCTCTACAATGAGCAGTTCTTC. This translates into CASSLSLDYLYNEQFF.

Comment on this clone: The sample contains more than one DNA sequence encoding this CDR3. The CDR3 loop reads CASSPSSYEQYF. The CDR3 DNA reads as TGTGCCAGCAGCCCCAGCTCCTACGAGCAGTACTTC. This chain uses TRBV7-2 with TRBJ2-7; D unresolved. The V end lost 5 bases, the J end lost 0 bases, and 5 bases lay between the germline ends. This CDR3 has 12 residues. CDR1 is SGHTA and CDR2 is FQGNSA in the germline V gene. The full variable domain, rest sourced from reference TRBV7-2 and TRBJ2-7, is GAGVSQSPSNKVTEKGKDVELRCDPISGHTALYWYRQSLGQGLEFLIYFQGNSAPDKSGLPSDRFSAERTGGSVSTLTIQRTQQEDSAVYLCASSPSSYEQYFGPGTRLTVT.

The CDR3 here is CSVGGSEGTIYF. Here the CDR3 DNA reads TGCAGCGTTGGAGGATCCGAGGGCACCATATATTTT. This sequence joins TRBV29-1 and TRBJ1-3; D remains unclear. Trimming pared 4 bases from V and 9 bases from J, leaving 13 bases between. The germline gives CDR1 SQVTM, CDR2 ANQGSEA. The CDR3 totals 12 residues.

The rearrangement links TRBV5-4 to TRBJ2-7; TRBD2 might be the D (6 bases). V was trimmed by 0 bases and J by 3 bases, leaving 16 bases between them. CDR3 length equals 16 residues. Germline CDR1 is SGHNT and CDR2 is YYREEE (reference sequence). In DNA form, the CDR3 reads TGTGCCAGCAGCTTGGGTGCGGGAAGTCATTTCTACGAGCAGTACTTC. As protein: CASSLGAGSHFYEQYF.

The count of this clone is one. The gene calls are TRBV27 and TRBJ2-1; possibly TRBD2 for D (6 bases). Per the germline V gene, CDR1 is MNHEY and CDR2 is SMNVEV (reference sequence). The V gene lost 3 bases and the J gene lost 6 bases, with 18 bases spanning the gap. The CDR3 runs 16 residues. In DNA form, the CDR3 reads TGTGCCAGCAGTTTGACCGGACCCGGAGGGGTCAATGAGCAGTTCTTC. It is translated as CASSLTGPGGVNEQFF.

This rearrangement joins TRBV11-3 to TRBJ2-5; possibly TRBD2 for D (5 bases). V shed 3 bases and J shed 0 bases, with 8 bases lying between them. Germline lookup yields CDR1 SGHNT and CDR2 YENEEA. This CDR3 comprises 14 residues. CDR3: CASSFPADQETQYF. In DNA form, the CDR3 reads TGTGCCAGCAGCTTCCCAGCGGACCAAGAGACCCAGTACTTC.

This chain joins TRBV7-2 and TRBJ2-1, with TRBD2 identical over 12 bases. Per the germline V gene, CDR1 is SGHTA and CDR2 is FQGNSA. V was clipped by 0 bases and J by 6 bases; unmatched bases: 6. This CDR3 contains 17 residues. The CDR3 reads CASSLALGTSGPNEQFF. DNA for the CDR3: TGTGCCAGCAGCTTAGCGCTAGGGACTAGCGGGCCCAATGAGCAGTTCTTC.

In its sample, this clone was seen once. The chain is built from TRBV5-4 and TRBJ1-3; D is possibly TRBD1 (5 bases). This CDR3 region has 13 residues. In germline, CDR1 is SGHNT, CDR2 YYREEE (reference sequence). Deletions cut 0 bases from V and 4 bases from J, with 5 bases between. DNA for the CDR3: TGTGCCAGCAGCTTGGAGGGGGGAAACACCATATATTTT. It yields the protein CASSLEGGNTIYF.

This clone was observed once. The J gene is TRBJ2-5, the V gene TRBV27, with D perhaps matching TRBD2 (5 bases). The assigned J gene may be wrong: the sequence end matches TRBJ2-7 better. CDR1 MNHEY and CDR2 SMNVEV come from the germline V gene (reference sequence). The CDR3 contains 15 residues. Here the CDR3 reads CASSFEQTNSYEQYF. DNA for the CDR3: TGTGCCAGCAGTTTTGAACAGACTAATTCCTACGAGCAGTACTTC.

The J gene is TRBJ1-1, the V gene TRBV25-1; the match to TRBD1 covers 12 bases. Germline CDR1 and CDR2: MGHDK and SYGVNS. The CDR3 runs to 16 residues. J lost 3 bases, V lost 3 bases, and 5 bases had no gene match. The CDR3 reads CASSEGQGAAHTEAFF. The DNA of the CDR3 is TGTGCCAGCAGTGAGGGACAGGGGGCGGCACACACTGAAGCTTTCTTT.

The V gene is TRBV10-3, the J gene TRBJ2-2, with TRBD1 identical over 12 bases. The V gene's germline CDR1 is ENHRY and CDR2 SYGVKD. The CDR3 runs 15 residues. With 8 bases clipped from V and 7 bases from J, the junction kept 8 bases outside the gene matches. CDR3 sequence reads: CAIRGGQGAGGELFF. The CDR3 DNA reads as TGTGCCATCCGAGGGGGACAGGGGGCCGGCGGGGAGCTGTTTTTT.

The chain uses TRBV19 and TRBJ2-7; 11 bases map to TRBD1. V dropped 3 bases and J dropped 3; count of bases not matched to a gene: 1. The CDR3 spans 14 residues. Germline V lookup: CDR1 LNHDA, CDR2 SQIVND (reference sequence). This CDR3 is CASSMGTGGYEQYF. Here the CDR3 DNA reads TGTGCCAGTAGTATGGGGACAGGGGGCTACGAGCAGTACTTC.

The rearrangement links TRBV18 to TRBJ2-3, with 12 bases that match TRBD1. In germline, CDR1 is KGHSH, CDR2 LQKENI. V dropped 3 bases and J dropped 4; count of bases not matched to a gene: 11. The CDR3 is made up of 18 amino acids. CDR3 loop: CASSPGGGGQGAPDTQYF. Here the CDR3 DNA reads TGTGCCAGCTCACCTGGTGGAGGGGGACAGGGGGCCCCAGATACGCAGTATTTT. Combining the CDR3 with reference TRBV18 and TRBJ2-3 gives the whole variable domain NAGVMQNPRHLVRRRGQEARLRCSPMKGHSHVYWYRQLPEEGLKFMVYLQKENIIDESGMPKERFSAEFPKEGPSILRIQQVVRGDSAAYFCASSPGGGGQGAPDTQYFGPGTRLTVL.

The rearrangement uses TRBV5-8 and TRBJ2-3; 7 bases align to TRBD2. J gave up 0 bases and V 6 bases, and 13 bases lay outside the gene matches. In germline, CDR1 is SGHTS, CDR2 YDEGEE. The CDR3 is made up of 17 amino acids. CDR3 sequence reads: CASTRDKASGSTDTQYF. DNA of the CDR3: TGTGCCAGCACCCGGGATAAGGCTAGCGGAAGCACAGATACGCAGTATTTT.

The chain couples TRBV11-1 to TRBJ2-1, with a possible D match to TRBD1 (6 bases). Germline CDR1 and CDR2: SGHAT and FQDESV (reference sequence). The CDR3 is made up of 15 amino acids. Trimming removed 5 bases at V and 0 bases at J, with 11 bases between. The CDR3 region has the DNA TGTGCCAGCAGCGTAGGACAGAGCTCCTACAATGAGCAGTTCTTC. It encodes CASSVGQSSYNEQFF.

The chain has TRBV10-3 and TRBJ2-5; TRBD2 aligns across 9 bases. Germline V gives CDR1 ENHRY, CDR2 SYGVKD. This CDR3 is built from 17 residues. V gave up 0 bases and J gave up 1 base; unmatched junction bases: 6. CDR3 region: CAISESSSSGTQETQYF. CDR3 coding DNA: TGTGCCATCAGTGAGTCGAGTTCTAGCGGGACCCAAGAGACCCAGTACTTC.

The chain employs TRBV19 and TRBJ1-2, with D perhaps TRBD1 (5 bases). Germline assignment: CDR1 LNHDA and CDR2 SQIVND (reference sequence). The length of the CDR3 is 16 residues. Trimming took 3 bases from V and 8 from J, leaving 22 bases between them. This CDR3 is CASSIPGRAINGGYTF. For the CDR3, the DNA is TGTGCCAGTAGTATCCCCGGCAGGGCCATTAATGGAGGCTACACCTTC. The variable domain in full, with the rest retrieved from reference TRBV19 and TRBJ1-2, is DGGITQSPKYLFRKEGQNVTLSCEQNLNHDAMYWYRQDPGQGLRLIYYSQIVNDFQKGDIAEGYSVSREKKESFPLTVTSAQKNPTAFYLCASSIPGRAINGGYTFGSGTRLTVV.

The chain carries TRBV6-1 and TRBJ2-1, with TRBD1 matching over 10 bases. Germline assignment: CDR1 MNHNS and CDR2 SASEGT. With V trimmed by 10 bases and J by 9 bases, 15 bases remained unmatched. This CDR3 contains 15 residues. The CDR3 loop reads CAILAWDRGGGEQFF. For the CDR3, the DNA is TGTGCCATCCTTGCCTGGGACAGGGGAGGAGGTGAGCAGTTCTTC.

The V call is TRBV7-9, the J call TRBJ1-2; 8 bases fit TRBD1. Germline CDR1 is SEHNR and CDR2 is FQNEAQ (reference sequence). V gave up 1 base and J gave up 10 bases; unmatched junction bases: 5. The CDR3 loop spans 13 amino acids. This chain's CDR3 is CASSLVTTGDYTF. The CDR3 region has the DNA TGTGCCAGCAGCTTAGTTACGACAGGGGACTACACCTTC.

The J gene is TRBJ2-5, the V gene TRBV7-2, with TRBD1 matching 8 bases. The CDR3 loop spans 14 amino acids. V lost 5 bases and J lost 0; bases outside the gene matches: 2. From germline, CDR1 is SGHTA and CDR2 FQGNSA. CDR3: CASSPTGDQETQYF. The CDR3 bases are TGTGCCAGCAGCCCGACAGGGGACCAAGAGACCCAGTACTTC.

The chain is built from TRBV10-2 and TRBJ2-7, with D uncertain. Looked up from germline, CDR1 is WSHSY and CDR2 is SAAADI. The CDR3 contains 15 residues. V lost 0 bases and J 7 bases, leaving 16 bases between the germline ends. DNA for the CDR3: TGCGCCAGCAGTGAGTCAACCCACCCCATCAGGGAGCAGTACTTC. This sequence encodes CASSESTHPIREQYF.

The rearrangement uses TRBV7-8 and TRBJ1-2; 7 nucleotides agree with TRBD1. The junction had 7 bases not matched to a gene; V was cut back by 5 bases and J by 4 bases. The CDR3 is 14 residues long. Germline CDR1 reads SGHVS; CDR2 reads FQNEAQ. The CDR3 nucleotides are TGTGCCAGCAGCCGTGGGACAGCCTCCTATGGCTACACCTTC. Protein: CASSRGTASYGYTF.

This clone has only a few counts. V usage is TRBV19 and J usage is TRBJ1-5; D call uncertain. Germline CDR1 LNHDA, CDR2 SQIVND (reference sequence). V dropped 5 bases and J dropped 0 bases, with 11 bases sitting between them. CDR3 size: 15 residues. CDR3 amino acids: CASSLVLYSNQPQHF. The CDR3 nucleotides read TGTGCCAGTAGTCTAGTACTTTATAGCAATCAGCCCCAGCATTTT.